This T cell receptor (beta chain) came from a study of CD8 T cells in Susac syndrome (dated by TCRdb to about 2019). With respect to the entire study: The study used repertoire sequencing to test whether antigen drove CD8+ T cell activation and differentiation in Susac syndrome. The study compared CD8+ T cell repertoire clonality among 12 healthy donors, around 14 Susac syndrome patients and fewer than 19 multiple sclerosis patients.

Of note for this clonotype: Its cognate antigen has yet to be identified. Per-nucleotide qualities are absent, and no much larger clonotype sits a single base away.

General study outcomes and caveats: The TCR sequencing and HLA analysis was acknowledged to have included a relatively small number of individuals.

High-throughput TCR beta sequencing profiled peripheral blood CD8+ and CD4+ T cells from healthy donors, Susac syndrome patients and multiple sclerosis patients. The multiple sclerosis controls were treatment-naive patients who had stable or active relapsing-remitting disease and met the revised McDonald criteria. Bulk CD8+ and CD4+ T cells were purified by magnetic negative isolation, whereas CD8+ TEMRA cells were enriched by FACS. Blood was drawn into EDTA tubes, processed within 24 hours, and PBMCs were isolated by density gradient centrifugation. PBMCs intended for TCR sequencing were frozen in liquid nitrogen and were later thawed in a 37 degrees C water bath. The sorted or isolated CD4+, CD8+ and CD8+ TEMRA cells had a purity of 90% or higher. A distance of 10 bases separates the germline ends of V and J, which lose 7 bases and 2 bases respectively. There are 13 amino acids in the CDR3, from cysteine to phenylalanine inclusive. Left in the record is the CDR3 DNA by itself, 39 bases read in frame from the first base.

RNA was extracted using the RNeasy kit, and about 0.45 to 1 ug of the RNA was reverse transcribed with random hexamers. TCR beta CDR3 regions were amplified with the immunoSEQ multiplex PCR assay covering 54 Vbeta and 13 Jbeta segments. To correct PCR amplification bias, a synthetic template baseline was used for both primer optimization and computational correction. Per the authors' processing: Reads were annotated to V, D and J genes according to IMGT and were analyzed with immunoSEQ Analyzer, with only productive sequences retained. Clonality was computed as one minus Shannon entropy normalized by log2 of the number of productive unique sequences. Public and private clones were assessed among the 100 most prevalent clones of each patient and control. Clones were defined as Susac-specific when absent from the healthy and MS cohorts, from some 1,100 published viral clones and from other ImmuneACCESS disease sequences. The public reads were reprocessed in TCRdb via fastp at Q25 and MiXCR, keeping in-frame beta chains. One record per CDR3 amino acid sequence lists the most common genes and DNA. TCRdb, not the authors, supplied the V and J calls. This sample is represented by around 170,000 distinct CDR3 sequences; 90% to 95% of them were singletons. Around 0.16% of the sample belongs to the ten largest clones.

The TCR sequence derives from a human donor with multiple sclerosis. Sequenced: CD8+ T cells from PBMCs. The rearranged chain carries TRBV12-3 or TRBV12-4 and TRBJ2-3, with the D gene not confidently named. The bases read TGTGCCAGCACTCGGATCGTCACAGATACGCAGTATTTT. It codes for CASTRIVTDTQYF.